The sample holds many counts of the clone carrying this TCR beta chain. Its antigen is not identified. This entry comes from a study of CD8 T cells in ankylosing spondylitis. Study-level points and caveats: Seemingly characteristic of ankylosing spondylitis blood was a TCR beta motif consisting of fewer than 10 highly homologous variants. Prior work had noted some motif variants in reactive arthritis blood and synovial fluid. Reports say disease-linked clones showed up significantly more in matched ankylosing spondylitis synovial fluid.

5'-RACE, quantitative and with molecular barcodes, yielded the TCR beta libraries. TCRdb passed the 5' RACE reads through MiXCR, listing each CDR3 protein once. This sample has some 840,000 distinct CDR3 sequences, with roughly 10% found just once. The sample taken for sequencing was blood, either unsorted or a sorted T cell fraction (not recorded which). The clonotype originates from a male donor with ankylosing spondylitis.

The CDR3 coding sequence is TGCAGTGCTAGCTCACCGAACACTGAAGCTTTCTTT. Protein sequence: CSASSPNTEAFF. The chain links TRBV20-1 to TRBJ1-1; D unclear. Trimming took 3 bases from V and 1 from J, leaving 6 bases between them. Germline CDR1 is DFQATT and CDR2 is SNEGSKA (reference sequence). This CDR3 contains 12 residues.